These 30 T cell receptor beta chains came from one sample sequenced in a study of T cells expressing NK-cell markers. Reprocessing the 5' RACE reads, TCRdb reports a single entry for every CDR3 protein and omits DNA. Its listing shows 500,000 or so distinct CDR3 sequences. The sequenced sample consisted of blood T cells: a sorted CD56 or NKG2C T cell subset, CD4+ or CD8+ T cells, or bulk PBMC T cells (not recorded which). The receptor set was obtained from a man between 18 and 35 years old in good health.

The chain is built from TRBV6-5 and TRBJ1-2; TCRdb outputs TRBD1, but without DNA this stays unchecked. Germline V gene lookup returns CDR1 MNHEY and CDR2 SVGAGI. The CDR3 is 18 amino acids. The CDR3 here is CASSAIRIRDRVGLGYTF.

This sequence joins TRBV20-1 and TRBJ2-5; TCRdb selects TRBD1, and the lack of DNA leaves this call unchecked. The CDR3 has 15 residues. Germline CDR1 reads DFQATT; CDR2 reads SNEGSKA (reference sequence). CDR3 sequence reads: CSAYRQSGSQETQYF.

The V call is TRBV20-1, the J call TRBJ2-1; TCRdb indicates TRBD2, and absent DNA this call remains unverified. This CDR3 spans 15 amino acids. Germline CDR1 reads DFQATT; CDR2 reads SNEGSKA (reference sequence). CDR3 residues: CSAKALPASYNEQFF.

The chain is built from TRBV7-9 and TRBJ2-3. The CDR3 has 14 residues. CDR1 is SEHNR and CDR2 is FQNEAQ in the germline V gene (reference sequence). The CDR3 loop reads CASSLSGLGDTQYF.

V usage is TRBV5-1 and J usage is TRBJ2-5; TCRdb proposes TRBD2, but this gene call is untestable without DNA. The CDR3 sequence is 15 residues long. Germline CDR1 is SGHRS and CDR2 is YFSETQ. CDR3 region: CASSKGRDFQETQYF.

The CDR3 spells CASSSTCCGGGDTQYF. The chain combines TRBV21-1 with TRBJ2-3; TCRdb returns TRBD1, unconfirmable since there is no DNA. TRBV21-1 is a pseudogene locus. The CDR3 extends over 16 amino acids.

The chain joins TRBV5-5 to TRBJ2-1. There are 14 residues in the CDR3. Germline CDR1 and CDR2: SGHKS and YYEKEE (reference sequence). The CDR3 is CASSLGRVLNEQFF.

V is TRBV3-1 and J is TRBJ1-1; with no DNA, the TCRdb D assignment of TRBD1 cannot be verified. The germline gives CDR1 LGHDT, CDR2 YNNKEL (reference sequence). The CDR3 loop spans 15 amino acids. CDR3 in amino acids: CASSPQDRVDTEAFF.

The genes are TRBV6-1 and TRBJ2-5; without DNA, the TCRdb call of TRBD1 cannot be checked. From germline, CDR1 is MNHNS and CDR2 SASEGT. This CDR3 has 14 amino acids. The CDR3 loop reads CASSPPGVEETQYF.

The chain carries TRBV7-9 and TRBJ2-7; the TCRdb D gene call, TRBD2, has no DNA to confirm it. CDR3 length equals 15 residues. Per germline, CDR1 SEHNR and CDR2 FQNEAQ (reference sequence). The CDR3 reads CASSLPSGSSYEQYF.

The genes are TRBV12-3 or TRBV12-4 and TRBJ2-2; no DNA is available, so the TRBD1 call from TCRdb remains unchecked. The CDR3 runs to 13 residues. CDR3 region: CASSPLQAGELFF.

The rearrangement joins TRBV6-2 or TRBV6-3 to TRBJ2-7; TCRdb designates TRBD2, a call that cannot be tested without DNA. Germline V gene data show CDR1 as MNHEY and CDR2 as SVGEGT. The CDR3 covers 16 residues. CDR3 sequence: CASTMGPAGVSYEQYF.

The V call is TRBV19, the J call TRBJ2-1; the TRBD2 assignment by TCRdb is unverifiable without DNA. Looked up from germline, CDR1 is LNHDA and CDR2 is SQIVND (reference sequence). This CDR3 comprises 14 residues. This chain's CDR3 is CASSGTRVGNEQFF.

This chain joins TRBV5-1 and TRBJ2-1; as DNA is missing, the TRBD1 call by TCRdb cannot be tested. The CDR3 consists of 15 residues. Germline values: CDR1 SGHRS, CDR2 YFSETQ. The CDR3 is CASTLAGTGENEQFF.

The CDR3 loop is CASSQGDLLGVQPQHF. The chain is built from TRBV4-1 and TRBJ1-5; there is no DNA to check the TCRdb D call of TRBD1. The CDR3 runs 16 residues. The germline CDR1 and CDR2 sequences are MGHRA and YSYEKL.

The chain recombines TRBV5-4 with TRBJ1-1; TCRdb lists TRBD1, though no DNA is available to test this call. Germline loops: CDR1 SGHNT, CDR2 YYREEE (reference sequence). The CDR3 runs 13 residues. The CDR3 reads CASSWGGVTEAFF.

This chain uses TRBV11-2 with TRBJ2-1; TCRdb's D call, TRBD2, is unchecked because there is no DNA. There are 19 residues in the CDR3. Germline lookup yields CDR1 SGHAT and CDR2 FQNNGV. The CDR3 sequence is CASRAQGGRSRSSYNEQFF.

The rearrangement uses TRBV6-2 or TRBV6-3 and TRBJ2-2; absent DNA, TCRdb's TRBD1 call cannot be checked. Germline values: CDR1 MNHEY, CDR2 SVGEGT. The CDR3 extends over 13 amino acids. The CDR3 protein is CASSRQVTGELFF.

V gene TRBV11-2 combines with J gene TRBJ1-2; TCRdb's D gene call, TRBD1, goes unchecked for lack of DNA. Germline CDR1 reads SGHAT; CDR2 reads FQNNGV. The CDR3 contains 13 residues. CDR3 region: CASSPQTAYGYTF.

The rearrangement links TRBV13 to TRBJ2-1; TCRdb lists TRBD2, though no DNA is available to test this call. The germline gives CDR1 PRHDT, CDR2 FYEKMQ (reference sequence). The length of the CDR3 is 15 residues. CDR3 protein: CASRNTPPTDNEQFF.

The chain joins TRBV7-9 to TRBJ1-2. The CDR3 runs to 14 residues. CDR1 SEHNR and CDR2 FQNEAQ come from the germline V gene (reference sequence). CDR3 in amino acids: CASSLLVPIYGYTF.

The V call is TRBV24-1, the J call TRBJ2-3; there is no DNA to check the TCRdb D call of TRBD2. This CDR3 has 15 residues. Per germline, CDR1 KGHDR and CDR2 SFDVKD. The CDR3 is CATRRSGNGADTQYF.

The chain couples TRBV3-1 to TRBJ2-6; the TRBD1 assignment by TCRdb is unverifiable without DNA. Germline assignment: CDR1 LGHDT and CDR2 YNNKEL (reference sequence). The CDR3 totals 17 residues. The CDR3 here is CASSQERWGAGANVLTF.

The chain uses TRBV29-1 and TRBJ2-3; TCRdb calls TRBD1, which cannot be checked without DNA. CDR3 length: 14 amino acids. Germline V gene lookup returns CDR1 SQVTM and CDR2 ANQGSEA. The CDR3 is CSVSGTGNTDTQYF.

The CDR3 here is CSVEGGGSSGNTIYF. V usage is TRBV29-1 and J usage is TRBJ1-3; as DNA is missing, the TRBD1 call by TCRdb cannot be tested. CDR3 length: 15 amino acids. CDR1 and CDR2 (germline): SQVTM, ANQGSEA.

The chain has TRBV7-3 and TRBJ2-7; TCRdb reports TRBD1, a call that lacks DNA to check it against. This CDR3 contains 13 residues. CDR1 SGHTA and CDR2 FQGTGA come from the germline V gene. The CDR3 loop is CASSSRASHEQYF.

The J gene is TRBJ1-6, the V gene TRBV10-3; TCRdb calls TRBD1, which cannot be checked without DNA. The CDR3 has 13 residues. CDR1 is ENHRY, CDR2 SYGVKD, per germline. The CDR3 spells CAITGTSESPLHF.

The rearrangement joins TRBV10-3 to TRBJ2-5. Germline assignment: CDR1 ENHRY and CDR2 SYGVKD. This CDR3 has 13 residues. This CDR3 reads CAIRGSGRETQYF.

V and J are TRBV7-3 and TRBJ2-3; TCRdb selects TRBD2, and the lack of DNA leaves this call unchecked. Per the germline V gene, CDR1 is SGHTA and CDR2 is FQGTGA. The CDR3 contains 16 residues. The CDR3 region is CASSLNAGLAGDTQYF.

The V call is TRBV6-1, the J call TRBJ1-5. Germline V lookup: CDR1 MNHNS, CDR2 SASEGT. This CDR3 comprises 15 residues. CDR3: CASRLDGNSNQPQHF.